The clone carrying this T cell receptor (beta chain) appeared once. The antigen is undetermined. Clones were read by immunoSEQ multiplex PCR, and TCRdb kept only the in-frame ones, dropping some. The sample holds 150,000 or so clones, 70% to 90% seen once. This sample was taken from a study of cytotoxic CD8 clonotypes in ibrutinib-treated CLL. Regarding the study as a whole: Sampling time points were not equivalent between sustained-remission and progressing patients. The clonality rise at ibrutinib response reflected private clonotype expansion.

The CDR3 runs to 13 residues. From germline, CDR1 is SGHRS and CDR2 YFSETQ. Trimming left V 0 bases short and J 4 bases short, with 7 bases between. Sample: PBMCs, taken at disease progression, from a patient treated with ibrutinib. The source is a human donor with chronic lymphocytic leukemia. The rearrangement joins TRBV5-1 to TRBJ1-1; D not resolved. This chain's CDR3 is CASSLEVGTEAFF. CDR3 bases: TGCGCCAGCAGCTTGGAGGTAGGCACTGAAGCTTTCTTT.